This T cell receptor (beta chain) appears in the sequencing data of a study of cytomegalovirus exposure and HLA in healthy donors. Study-level points and caveats: A later analysis showed that HLA-associated TCR beta chains had undergone more clonal expansion than equally common others.

PCR used 60 Vbeta primers and 13 Jbeta primers. Some clones are missing from TCRdb's copy, which holds only in-frame ones; the method was immunoSEQ multiplex PCR. This table has about 110,000 clones, over 65% appearing once. Concerning this clone: Its specificity is not known.

This CDR3 comprises 15 residues. Germline CDR1 is SGDLS and CDR2 is YYNGEE. The V and J ends lost 0 bases and 5 bases, in that order; junction bases with no gene match: 7. The receptor was derived from a woman in her forties in good health and CMV-seropositive. The chain carries TRBV9 and TRBJ1-2; 7 bases match TRBD1. The sequenced sample was PBMCs. The CDR3 DNA reads TGTGCCAGCAGCGTAGACCTGGGACAGAGGTATGGCTACACCTTC. It is translated as CASSVDLGQRYGYTF.